Here is one TCR beta chain with its context. The test was conducted at deep level. Measured with immunoSEQ multiplex PCR; TCRdb has only the in-frame clones, and not every one. Of roughly 2,300,000 clones listed, around 90% are singletons. These data originate in a study of shared clonotypes between healthy human individuals. The germline V gene has CDR1 SGHTA and CDR2 FQGNSA. Trimming left V 3 bases short and J 2 bases short, with 22 bases between. CDR3 length: 19 amino acids. The gene calls are TRBV7-2 and TRBJ1-4; TRBD1 is a possible D gene (6 bases). The material sequenced was naive CD4+ T cells from PBMCs. Subset here: CD45RA+ positively selected. The clonotype originates from a man between 18 and 35 years old in good health. Some clones in this sample may be carry-over from other donors' samples. This CDR3 is CASSFTTGLPGSTNEKLFF. In DNA form, the CDR3 reads TGTGCCAGCAGCTTTACTACAGGGCTCCCGGGTTCGACTAATGAAAAACTGTTTTTT.